This section outlines one T cell receptor beta chain sequence together with its context. This sample is drawn from a study of technical replicates of blood from four donors. The germline V gene has CDR1 SGHDT and CDR2 YYEEEE. This CDR3 has 12 amino acids. Trimming pared 2 bases from V and 10 bases from J, leaving 10 bases between. Libraries were prepared by immunoSEQ multiplex PCR; TCRdb keeps only in-frame clonotypes and omits some of them. The data show roughly 82,000 clones, with 96% seen just once and 0.37% held by the top ten. The specimen sequenced was T cells isolated from PBMCs. This receptor was taken from a human donor in good health. This rearrangement joins TRBV5-6 to TRBJ2-1; D is unclear. Here the CDR3 reads CASSLNIGEQFF. In DNA form, the CDR3 reads TGTGCCAGCAGCTTAAATATCGGGGAGCAGTTCTTC.